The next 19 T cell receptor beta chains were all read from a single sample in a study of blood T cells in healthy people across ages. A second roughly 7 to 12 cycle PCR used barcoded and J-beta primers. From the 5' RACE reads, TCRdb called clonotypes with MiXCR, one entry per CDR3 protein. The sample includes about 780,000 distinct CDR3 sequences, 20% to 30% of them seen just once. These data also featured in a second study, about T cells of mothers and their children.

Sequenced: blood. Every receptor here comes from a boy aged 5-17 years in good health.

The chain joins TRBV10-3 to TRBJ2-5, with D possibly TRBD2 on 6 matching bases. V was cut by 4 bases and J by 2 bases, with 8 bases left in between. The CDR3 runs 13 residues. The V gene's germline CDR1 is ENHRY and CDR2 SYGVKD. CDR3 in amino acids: CAISGGGQETQYF. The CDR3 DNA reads TGTGCCATCAGTGGTGGAGGGCAAGAGACCCAGTACTTC.

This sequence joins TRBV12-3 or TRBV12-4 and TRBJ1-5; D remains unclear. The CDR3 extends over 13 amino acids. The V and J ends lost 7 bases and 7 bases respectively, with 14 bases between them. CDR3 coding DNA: TGTGCCAGCAAGCTTCAGTGGAGCCAGCCCCAGCATTTT. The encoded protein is CASKLQWSQPQHF.

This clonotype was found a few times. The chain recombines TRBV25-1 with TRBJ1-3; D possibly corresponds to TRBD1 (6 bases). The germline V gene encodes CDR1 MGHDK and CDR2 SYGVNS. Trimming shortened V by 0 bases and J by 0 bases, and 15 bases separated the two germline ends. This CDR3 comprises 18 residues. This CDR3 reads CASSEYPLDRYSGNTIYF. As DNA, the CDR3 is TGTGCCAGCAGTGAATATCCCCTGGACAGATACTCTGGAAACACCATATATTTT.

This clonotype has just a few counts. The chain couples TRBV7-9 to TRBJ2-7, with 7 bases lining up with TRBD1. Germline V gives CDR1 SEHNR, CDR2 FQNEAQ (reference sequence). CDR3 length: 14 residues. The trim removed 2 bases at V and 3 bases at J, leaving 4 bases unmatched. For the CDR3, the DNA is TGTGCCAGCAGCTTATGGGGACAGAGCTACGAGCAGTACTTC. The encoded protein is CASSLWGQSYEQYF. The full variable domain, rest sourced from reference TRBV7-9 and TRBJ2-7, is DTGVSQNPRHKITKRGQNVTFRCDPISEHNRLYWYRQTLGQGPEFLTYFQNEAQLEKSRLLSDRFSAERPKGSFSTLEIQRTEQGDSAMYLCASSLWGQSYEQYFGPGTRLTVT.

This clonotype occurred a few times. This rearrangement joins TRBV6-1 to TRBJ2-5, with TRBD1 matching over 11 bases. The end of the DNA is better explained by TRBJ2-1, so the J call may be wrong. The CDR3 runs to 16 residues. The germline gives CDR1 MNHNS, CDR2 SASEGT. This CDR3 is CASSPLGQGVDNEQFF. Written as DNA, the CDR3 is TGTGCCAGCAGTCCTTTGGGACAGGGGGTCGACAATGAGCAGTTCTTC.

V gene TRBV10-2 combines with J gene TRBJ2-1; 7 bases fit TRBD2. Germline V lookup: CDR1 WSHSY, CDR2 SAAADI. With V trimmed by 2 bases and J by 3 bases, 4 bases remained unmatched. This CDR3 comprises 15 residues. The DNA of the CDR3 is TGCGCCAGCAGTGAGAAGACTAGCTTCTACAATGAGCAGTTCTTC. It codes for CASSEKTSFYNEQFF.

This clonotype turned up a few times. The CDR3 reads CASSEISARVKLFF. As DNA, the CDR3 is TGTGCCAGCAGTGAGATAAGCGCCAGGGTAAAACTGTTTTTT. J is TRBJ1-4 and V is TRBV6-1, with D possibly matching TRBD1 (5 bases). V was trimmed by 3 bases and J by 10 bases, leaving 15 bases between them. Germline CDR1 is MNHNS and CDR2 is SASEGT. The CDR3 totals 14 residues.

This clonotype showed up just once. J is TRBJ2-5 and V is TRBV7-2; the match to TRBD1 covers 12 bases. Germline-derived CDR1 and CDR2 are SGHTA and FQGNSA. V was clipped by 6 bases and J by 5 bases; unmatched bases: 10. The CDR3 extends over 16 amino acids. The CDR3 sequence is CASSCSGTGGGETQYF. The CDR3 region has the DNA TGTGCCAGCAGTTGCTCCGGGACAGGGGGCGGTGAGACCCAGTACTTC.

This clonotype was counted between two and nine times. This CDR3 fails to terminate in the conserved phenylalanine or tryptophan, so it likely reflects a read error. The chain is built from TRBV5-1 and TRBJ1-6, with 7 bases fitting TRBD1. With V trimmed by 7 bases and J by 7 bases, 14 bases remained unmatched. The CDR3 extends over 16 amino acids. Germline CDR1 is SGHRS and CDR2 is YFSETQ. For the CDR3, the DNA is TGCGCCAGCGCCCGCTCAAACAGGGGAGTGAATTCACCCCTCCACTCT. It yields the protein CASARSNRGVNSPLHS.

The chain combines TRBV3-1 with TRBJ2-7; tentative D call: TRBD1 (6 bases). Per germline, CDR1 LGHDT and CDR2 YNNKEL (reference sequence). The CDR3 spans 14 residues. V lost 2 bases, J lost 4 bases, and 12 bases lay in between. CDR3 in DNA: TGTGCCAGCAGCCAAACACAGGGTGAATACGAGCAGTACTTC. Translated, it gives CASSQTQGEYEQYF.

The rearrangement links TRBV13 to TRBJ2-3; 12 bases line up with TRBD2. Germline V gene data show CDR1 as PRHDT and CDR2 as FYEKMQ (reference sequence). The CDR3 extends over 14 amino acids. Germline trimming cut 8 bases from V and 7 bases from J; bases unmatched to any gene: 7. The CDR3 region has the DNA TGTGCCAGCTCTAGCGGGGGGGCTCAGAATACGCAGTATTTT. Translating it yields CASSSGGAQNTQYF.

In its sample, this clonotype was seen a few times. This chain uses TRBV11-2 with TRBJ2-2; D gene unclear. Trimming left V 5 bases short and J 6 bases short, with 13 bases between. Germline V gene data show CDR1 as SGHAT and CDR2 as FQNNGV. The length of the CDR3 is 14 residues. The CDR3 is CASSVPPRAGELFF. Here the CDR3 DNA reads TGTGCCAGCAGCGTTCCTCCTAGGGCCGGGGAGCTGTTTTTT.

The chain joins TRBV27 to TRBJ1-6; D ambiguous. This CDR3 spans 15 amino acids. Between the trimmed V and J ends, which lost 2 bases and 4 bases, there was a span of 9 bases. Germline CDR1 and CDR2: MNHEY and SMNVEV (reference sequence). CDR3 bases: TGTGCCAGCAGTTTAAGGACCGAGTATAATTCACCCCTCCACTTT. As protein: CASSLRTEYNSPLHF.

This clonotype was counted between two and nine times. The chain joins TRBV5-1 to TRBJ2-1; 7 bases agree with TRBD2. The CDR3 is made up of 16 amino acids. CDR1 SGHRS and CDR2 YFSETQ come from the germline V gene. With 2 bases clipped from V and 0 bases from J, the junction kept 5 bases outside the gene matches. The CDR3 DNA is TGCGCCAGCAGCTTCGAAGCGGGAAGCTCCTACAATGAGCAGTTCTTC. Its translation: CASSFEAGSSYNEQFF.

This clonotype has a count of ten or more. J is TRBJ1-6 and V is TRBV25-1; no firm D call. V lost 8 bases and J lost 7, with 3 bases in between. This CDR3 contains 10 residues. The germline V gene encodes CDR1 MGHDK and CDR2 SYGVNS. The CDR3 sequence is CASGNSPLHF. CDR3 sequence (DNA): TGTGCCAGCGGGAATTCACCCCTCCACTTT.

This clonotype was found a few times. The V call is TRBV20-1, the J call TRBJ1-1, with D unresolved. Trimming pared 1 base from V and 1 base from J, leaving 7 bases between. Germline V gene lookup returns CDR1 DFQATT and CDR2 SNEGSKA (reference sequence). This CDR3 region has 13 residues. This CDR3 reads CSARVGENTEAFF. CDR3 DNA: TGCAGTGCTAGAGTCGGGGAGAACACTGAAGCTTTCTTT.

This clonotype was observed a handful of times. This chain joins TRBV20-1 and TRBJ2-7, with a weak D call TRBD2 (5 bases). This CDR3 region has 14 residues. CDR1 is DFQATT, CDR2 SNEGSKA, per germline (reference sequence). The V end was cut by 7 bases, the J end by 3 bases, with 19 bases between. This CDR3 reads CSVQTGFYLYEQYF. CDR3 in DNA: TGCAGTGTCCAGACGGGGTTCTATCTCTACGAGCAGTACTTC.

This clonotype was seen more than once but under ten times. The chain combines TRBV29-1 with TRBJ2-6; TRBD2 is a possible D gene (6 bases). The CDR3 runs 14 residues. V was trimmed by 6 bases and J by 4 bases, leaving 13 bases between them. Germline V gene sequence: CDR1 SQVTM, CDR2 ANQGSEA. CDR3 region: CSVGGVRGANVLTF. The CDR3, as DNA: TGCAGCGTAGGCGGGGTAAGGGGGGCCAACGTCCTGACTTTC.

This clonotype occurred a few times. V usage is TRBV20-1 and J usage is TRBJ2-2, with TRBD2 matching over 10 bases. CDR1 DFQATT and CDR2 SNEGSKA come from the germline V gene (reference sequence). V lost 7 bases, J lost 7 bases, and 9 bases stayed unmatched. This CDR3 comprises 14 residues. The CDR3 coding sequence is TGCAGTGTTCATGGGGGGACTAGCGTCGGGGAGCTGTTTTTT. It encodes CSVHGGTSVGELFF.